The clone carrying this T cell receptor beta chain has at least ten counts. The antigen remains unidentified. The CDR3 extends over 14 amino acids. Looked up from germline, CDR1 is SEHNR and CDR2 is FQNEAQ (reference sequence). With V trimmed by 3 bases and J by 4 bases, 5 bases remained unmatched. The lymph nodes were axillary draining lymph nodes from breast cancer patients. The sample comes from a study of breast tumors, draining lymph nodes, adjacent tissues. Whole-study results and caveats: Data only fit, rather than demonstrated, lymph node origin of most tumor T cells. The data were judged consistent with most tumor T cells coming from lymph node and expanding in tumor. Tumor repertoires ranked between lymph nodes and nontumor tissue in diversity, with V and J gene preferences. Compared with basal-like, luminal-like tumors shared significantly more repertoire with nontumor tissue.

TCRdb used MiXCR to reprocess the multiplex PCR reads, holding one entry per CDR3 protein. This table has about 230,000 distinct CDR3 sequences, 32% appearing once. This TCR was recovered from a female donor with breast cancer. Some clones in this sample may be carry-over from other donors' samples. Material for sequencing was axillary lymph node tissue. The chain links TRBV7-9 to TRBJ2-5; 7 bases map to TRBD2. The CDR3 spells CASSLAGRGETQYF. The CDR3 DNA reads TGTGCCAGCAGCTTGGCAGGGAGGGGAGAGACCCAGTACTTC.